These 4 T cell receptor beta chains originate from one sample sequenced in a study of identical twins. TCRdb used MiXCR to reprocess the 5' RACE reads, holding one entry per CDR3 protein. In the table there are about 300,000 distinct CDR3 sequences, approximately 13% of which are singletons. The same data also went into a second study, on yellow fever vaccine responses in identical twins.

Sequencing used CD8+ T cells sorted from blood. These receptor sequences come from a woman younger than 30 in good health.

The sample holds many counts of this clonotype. This chain's CDR3 is CASTKGGNGELFF. The CDR3 DNA reads as TGTGCCAGCACCAAAGGGGGGAACGGGGAGCTGTTTTTT. The rearrangement links TRBV12-3 or TRBV12-4 to TRBJ2-2; either TRBD1 or TRBD2 may supply D (6 bases each). The length of the CDR3 is 13 residues. V lost 7 bases, J lost 7 bases, and 13 bases lay in between.

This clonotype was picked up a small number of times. The CDR3 coding sequence is TGTGCCAGCAGCCTGGGACAGGCCACCGGGGAGCTGTTTTTT. It specifies CASSLGQATGELFF. V and J are TRBV6-4 and TRBJ2-2; 8 bases align to TRBD1. The V gene's germline CDR1 is MRHNA and CDR2 SNTAGT. This CDR3 region has 14 residues. V shed 6 bases and J 4 bases; nucleotides not matched to a gene: 4.

The CDR3 DNA reads TGTGCCAGCAGCTTAGATGCGAGAGACATAGATACGCAGTATTTT. Amino acids: CASSLDARDIDTQYF. V is TRBV11-2 and J is TRBJ2-3; D unclear. The CDR3 contains 15 residues. The V end was cut by 0 bases, the J end by 5 bases, with 12 bases between. Germline lookup yields CDR1 SGHAT and CDR2 FQNNGV.

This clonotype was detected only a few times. The CDR3 coding sequence is TGTGCCAGCAGCAACGGACAGGGCCGCGAGCAGTACTTC. This sequence encodes CASSNGQGREQYF. The chain has TRBV9 and TRBJ2-7; 8 bases fit TRBD1. The CDR3 is 13 amino acids. V gave up 4 bases and J gave up 6 bases; unmatched junction bases: 6. The germline V gene encodes CDR1 SGDLS and CDR2 YYNGEE. The full variable domain, in which reference TRBV9 and TRBJ2-7 provide the parts outside the CDR3, is DSGVTQTPKHLITATGQRVTLRCSPRSGDLSVYWYQQSLDQGLQFLIQYYNGEERAKGNILERFSAQQFPDLHSELNLSSLELGDSALYFCASSNGQGREQYFGPGTRLTVT.